The 23 T cell receptor beta chains in this list originate from one sample, sequenced in a study of shared clonotypes between healthy human individuals. As defined, naive CD8 cells were CD45RO-negative and positively selected for CCR7, with terminally differentiated effector memory CD45RA+ cells excluded. Sequencing was performed with immunoSEQ multiplex PCR; in TCRdb, only in-frame clones are kept and a portion is missing. The sample records approximately 2,000,000 clones, 80% to 95% being singletons. The sequenced material came from naive CD8+ T cells from PBMCs. The receptors shown here come from a man between 18 and 29 years old in good health. Some clones in this sample may be carry-over from other donors' samples.

The rearrangement links TRBV5-6 to TRBJ2-7; D uncertain. Germline loops: CDR1 SGHDT, CDR2 YYEEEE. CDR3 length: 14 residues. Trimming removed 1 base from V and 1 base from J, with 9 bases in between. The CDR3 DNA reads as TGTGCCAGCAGCTTGTTCGCTGCTTCCTACGAGCAGTACTTC. Its translation is CASSLFAASYEQYF.

This chain uses TRBV7-2 with TRBJ2-1; maybe TRBD1 (5 bases). Trimming stripped 5 bases from V and 5 bases from J, with 19 bases between. The CDR3 covers 16 residues. Per germline, CDR1 SGHTA and CDR2 FQGNSA. Written as DNA, the CDR3 is TGTGCCAGCAGCGGTAGATGGGCAGGGCTCGACAATGAGCAGTTCTTC. Residues: CASSGRWAGLDNEQFF.

The rearrangement joins TRBV27 to TRBJ2-1; 8 bases align to TRBD2. From germline, CDR1 is MNHEY and CDR2 SMNVEV (reference sequence). The length of the CDR3 is 16 residues. Unmatched junction bases numbered 7, after V lost 3 bases and J lost 3 bases. CDR3: CASSFSGSPNYNEQFF. DNA for the CDR3: TGTGCCAGCAGTTTCAGCGGGAGCCCCAACTACAATGAGCAGTTCTTC.

The rearrangement joins TRBV6-6 to TRBJ2-5; no reliable D call. The CDR3 runs 11 residues. The germline gives CDR1 MNHNY, CDR2 SVGAGI (reference sequence). The V end lost 6 bases, the J end lost 4 bases, and 6 bases lay between the germline ends. Here the CDR3 DNA reads TGTGCCAGCAGCCACGGAGAGACCCAGTACTTC. It translates to CASSHGETQYF.

As regards this clone: An end of the junction does not agree with germline; a read error may underlie this. The CDR3 region has the DNA TGTGCCAGCCGGGCATACTCTGGGGCCAGCGTCCTGACTTTC. Encoded protein: CASRAYSGASVLTF. The V and J genes are TRBV6-5 and TRBJ2-6; D is perhaps TRBD1 (5 bases). The CDR3 loop spans 14 amino acids. Germline CDR1 is MNHEY and CDR2 is SVGAGI.

V gene TRBV6-1 combines with J gene TRBJ2-7; D not resolved. Germline V gene data show CDR1 as MNHNS and CDR2 as SASEGT. The germline V and J ends were trimmed by 2 bases and 4 bases, with 12 bases remaining between them. This CDR3 contains 14 residues. The CDR3 spells CASSEYGMRYEQYF. The CDR3 DNA sequence: TGTGCCAGCAGTGAATATGGTATGAGGTACGAGCAGTACTTC.

The chain couples TRBV7-9 to TRBJ2-2; maybe TRBD2 (7 bases). The CDR3 extends over 15 amino acids. The ends were cut back, 5 bases at V and 5 bases at J, with 15 bases in the middle. The germline V gene encodes CDR1 SEHNR and CDR2 FQNEAQ (reference sequence). The chain's CDR3 is CASSRGAARTGELFF. CDR3 nucleotide sequence: TGTGCCAGCAGCCGGGGGGCGGCGCGGACCGGGGAGCTGTTTTTT.

The chain combines TRBV5-5 with TRBJ1-3; D is undetermined. The CDR3 totals 14 residues. Trimming removed 3 bases from V and 0 bases from J, with 7 bases in between. The germline CDR1 and CDR2 sequences are SGHKS and YYEKEE (reference sequence). The CDR3 sequence is CASSSWTSGNTIYF. The DNA for the CDR3 is TGTGCCAGCAGCTCGTGGACCTCTGGAAACACCATATATTTT.

As DNA, the CDR3 is TGCGCCAGCAGGTCTAATGTAGCGGAAGGTCTCTACGAGCAGTACTTC. It codes for CASRSNVAEGLYEQYF. The chain joins TRBV5-1 to TRBJ2-7; a weak D match, TRBD2 (6 bases). Between the trimmed V and J ends, which lost 5 bases and 3 bases, there was a span of 21 bases. Germline V gene data show CDR1 as SGHRS and CDR2 as YFSETQ. The CDR3 length is 16 residues.

The chain employs TRBV16 and TRBJ2-3; D remains unclear. Germline CDR1 reads KGHSY; CDR2 reads FQNENV. The CDR3 is 14 residues long. V lost 1 base and J lost 0, with 5 bases in between. CDR3 protein: CASSQWSSTDTQYF. CDR3 sequence (DNA): TGTGCCAGCAGCCAATGGAGCAGCACAGATACGCAGTATTTT.

The chain joins TRBV4-3 to TRBJ2-7, with 8 bases that match TRBD1. The V gene end was trimmed by 0 bases and the J gene end by 13 bases; junction bases not matched to a gene: 14. Germline-derived CDR1 and CDR2 are LGHNA and YSLEER. The CDR3 totals 15 residues. Here the CDR3 reads CASSQDPGRGPVDYF. The CDR3 DNA follows: TGCGCCAGCAGCCAAGATCCGGGCAGGGGGCCGGTAGATTACTTC.

The J gene is TRBJ1-2, the V gene TRBV11-2, with TRBD1 matching 8 bases. Germline CDR1 SGHAT, CDR2 FQNNGV. V lost 2 bases and J lost 6; bases outside the gene matches: 17. The CDR3 totals 18 residues. DNA for the CDR3: TGTGCCAGCAGCTTACTGGCCGGGACAGGAGATTATTTAGATGGCTACACCTTC. Its translation: CASSLLAGTGDYLDGYTF.

This rearrangement joins TRBV9 to TRBJ1-1; 7 nucleotides match TRBD1. The V gene's germline CDR1 is SGDLS and CDR2 YYNGEE. The CDR3 has 15 amino acids. V dropped 5 bases and J dropped 3; count of bases not matched to a gene: 10. CDR3 sequence reads: CASRGPDREDTEAFF. The CDR3 nucleotides are TGTGCCAGCAGGGGACCCGACAGGGAGGACACTGAAGCTTTCTTT.

V is TRBV6-1 and J is TRBJ1-1; D perhaps matches TRBD1 (5 bases). This CDR3 is 13 amino acids long. Germline CDR1 is MNHNS and CDR2 is SASEGT. V was shortened by 6 bases and J by 1 base, with 9 bases between the two germline ends. The CDR3 sequence: CASRAGQNTEAFF. The CDR3 nucleotides read TGTGCCAGCAGGGCAGGACAGAACACTGAAGCTTTCTTT.

The genes are TRBV27 and TRBJ2-3; D unclear. V was cut by 5 bases and J by 2 bases, with 5 bases left in between. CDR3 length: 12 amino acids. CDR1 MNHEY and CDR2 SMNVEV come from the germline V gene (reference sequence). The CDR3 sequence is CASSTYTDTQYF. In DNA form, the CDR3 reads TGTGCCAGCAGTACCTACACAGATACGCAGTATTTT.

V usage is TRBV6-5 and J usage is TRBJ2-7; the D gene is possibly TRBD1 (5 bases). The CDR3 spans 14 residues. CDR1 and CDR2 (germline): MNHEY, SVGAGI. Trimming cost V 2 bases and J 7 bases, with 15 bases left between them. CDR3 protein: CASSYGAVVGEQYF. The CDR3, as DNA: TGTGCCAGCAGTTACGGGGCGGTGGTAGGGGAGCAGTACTTC.

The chain employs TRBV25-1 and TRBJ2-1; D perhaps matches TRBD1 (6 bases). Germline V gives CDR1 MGHDK, CDR2 SYGVNS. V lost 2 bases, J lost 10 bases, and 18 bases lay in between. The CDR3 extends over 15 amino acids. CDR3 sequence: CASSERGQGRAEQFF. The CDR3 DNA is TGTGCCAGCAGTGAACGGGGTCAGGGGCGAGCCGAGCAGTTCTTC.

The J gene is TRBJ2-7, the V gene TRBV10-3; 7 bases fit TRBD2. V was pared by 2 bases and J by 2 bases, with 6 bases of the junction left unmatched. CDR3 length: 15 amino acids. Looked up from germline, CDR1 is ENHRY and CDR2 is SYGVKD. CDR3 region: CAISEEIAGPYEQYF. The CDR3, as DNA: TGTGCCATCAGTGAGGAGATAGCGGGCCCCTACGAGCAGTACTTC.

This chain links TRBV2 with TRBJ2-7, with 8 bases lining up with TRBD1. V was pared by 2 bases and J by 11 bases, with 5 bases of the junction left unmatched. Per germline, CDR1 SNHLY and CDR2 FYNNEI. This CDR3 is 12 amino acids long. The CDR3 DNA reads TGTGCCAGCAGTGAACGGGACAGGAAGGAGTACTTC. This translates into CASSERDRKEYF.

This sequence joins TRBV27 and TRBJ2-3, with D perhaps TRBD1 (6 bases). The V end lost 3 bases, the J end lost 2 bases, and 12 bases lay between the germline ends. The CDR3 contains 15 residues. The germline CDR1 and CDR2 sequences are MNHEY and SMNVEV (reference sequence). The CDR3: CASSFGQIPTDTQYF. The CDR3, as DNA: TGTGCCAGCAGTTTCGGACAGATTCCCACAGATACGCAGTATTTT.

V gene TRBV7-2 combines with J gene TRBJ2-2; TRBD2 matches at 10 bases. Germline CDR1 SGHTA, CDR2 FQGNSA. This CDR3 is 17 amino acids long. With V trimmed by 4 bases and J by 0 bases, 5 bases remained unmatched. The CDR3 DNA is TGTGCCAGCAGCTGGGGGGGACTAGCGTCGAACACCGGGGAGCTGTTTTTT. Amino acid sequence: CASSWGGLASNTGELFF.

In DNA form, the CDR3 reads TGTGCCAGCAGCCCCCCATCGCGTGGCTACACCTTC. As protein: CASSPPSRGYTF. The chain carries TRBV9 and TRBJ1-2; no clear D. The V end was cut by 4 bases, the J end by 7 bases, with 11 bases between. From germline, CDR1 is SGDLS and CDR2 YYNGEE. The CDR3 sequence is 12 residues long.

Only a few counts were recorded for this clone. Other DNA sequences in the same sample also yield this CDR3. This sequence joins TRBV27 and TRBJ2-1; D is unresolved. The CDR3 extends over 14 amino acids. Looked up from germline, CDR1 is MNHEY and CDR2 is SMNVEV (reference sequence). V lost 3 bases, J lost 0 bases, and 6 bases lay in between. The CDR3 nucleotides are TGTGCCAGCAGTTTGCGGAGCTCCTACAATGAGCAGTTCTTC. Its translation: CASSLRSSYNEQFF.